The T cell receptor beta chain described here comes from a study of radiation and T cells in renal cell carcinoma. General study points: Pretreatment tumor biopsies were lacking, so baseline clonotypes are unknown. Top tumor clonotypes rose in blood 2 weeks post-radiation, then contracted.

Libraries were prepared by immunoSEQ multiplex PCR; TCRdb keeps only in-frame clonotypes and omits some of them. The table lists roughly 160,000 clones, about nine tenths of them singletons. A note on this clone: The antigen remains undetermined. Mismatch with germline at one junction end may stem from a read error.

The time point here: blood 4 weeks post-SBRT, at nephrectomy. Treatment: 15 Gy SBRT to primary tumor, nephrectomy 4 weeks later. Nephrectomy followed 15 Gy stereotactic body radiation by 4 weeks. The tumor was a clear cell renal cell carcinoma. Germline assignment: CDR1 LGHNA and CDR2 YNFKEQ. The CDR3 consists of 13 residues. This receptor was identified in a woman between 50 and 59 years old with renal cell carcinoma. This specimen consisted of blood, obtained from a patient whose treatment included radiotherapy and nephrectomy. The chain has TRBV4-2 and TRBJ2-7; TRBD2 agrees at 7 bases. The CDR3 bases are TGTGCCAGCAGCCAAGACGTTGGGACTATCCAACACTTC. It specifies CASSQDVGTIQHF.